Presented here are 26 T cell receptor beta chains from one specimen sequenced in a study of cytomegalovirus exposure and HLA in healthy donors. 13 Jbeta primers and 60 Vbeta primers were used for the PCR. The protocol was immunoSEQ multiplex PCR, while the TCRdb copy is restricted to in-frame clones and leaves out a portion. This table has tens of thousands of clones, around 65% appearing once. The specimen was PBMCs. Receptors were obtained from a man aged 55 to 69 in good health and CMV-seropositive.

The genes are TRBV10-2 and TRBJ2-3; TRBD2 matches 10 bases. This CDR3 has 19 amino acids. Trimming took 2 bases from V and 4 from J; bases not matched to a gene: 15. Germline V gene lookup returns CDR1 WSHSY and CDR2 SAAADI. DNA of the CDR3: TGCGCCAGCAGTGAGCCCCTAGGGCCTAGCGGGAGAGCGTCAGATACGCAGTATTTT. Its protein product is CASSEPLGPSGRASDTQYF.

CDR3 residues: CASSFPGQGVYEQFF. The CDR3 DNA sequence: TGTGCCAGCAGTTTCCCGGGACAGGGGGTCTATGAGCAGTTCTTC. This chain joins TRBV7-2 and TRBJ2-1; 11 nucleotides agree with TRBD1. The CDR3 extends over 15 amino acids. Germline V lookup: CDR1 SGHTA, CDR2 FQGNSA. With 6 bases clipped from V and 8 bases from J, the junction kept 9 bases outside the gene matches.

V usage is TRBV7-8 and J usage is TRBJ1-5; 9 bases match TRBD1. Per the germline V gene, CDR1 is SGHVS and CDR2 is FQNEAQ. The CDR3 is 15 residues long. The V gene end was trimmed by 3 bases and the J gene end by 1 base; junction bases not matched to a gene: 1. The CDR3 DNA reads TGTGCCAGCAGCTTGGGACAGGGAAGCAATCAGCCCCAGCATTTT. Translation: CASSLGQGSNQPQHF.

This clone was seen once. The rearrangement links TRBV14 to TRBJ1-4, with a tentative D call TRBD1 (5 bases). From germline, CDR1 is SGHDN and CDR2 FVKESK. Trimming took 0 bases from V and 8 from J, leaving 19 bases between them. The CDR3 extends over 17 amino acids. The CDR3 sequence is CASSQDLRGERKEKLFF. As DNA, the CDR3 is TGTGCCAGCAGCCAAGATCTGCGGGGGGAACGAAAAGAAAAACTGTTTTTT.

The chain joins TRBV6-5 to TRBJ2-2, with D possibly TRBD1 on 5 matching bases. Germline assignment: CDR1 MNHEY and CDR2 SVGAGI. Deletions cut 1 base from V and 8 bases from J, with 11 bases between. The CDR3 extends over 14 amino acids. CDR3 bases: TGTGCCAGCAGTTACTTCCCAGGGCGTGGGGAGCTGTTTTTT. It encodes CASSYFPGRGELFF.

The V call is TRBV30, the J call TRBJ2-1; tentative D call: TRBD2 (7 bases). CDR1 and CDR2 from the germline V gene are GTSNPN and SVGIG (reference sequence). Trimming shortened V by 1 base and J by 9 bases, and 22 bases separated the two germline ends. This CDR3 comprises 16 residues. In nucleotides, the CDR3 is TGTGCCTGGAGTGGAATTGGGGGGGCCCCCCTAGGTGAGCAGTTCTTC. Its protein is CAWSGIGGAPLGEQFF.

V usage is TRBV19 and J usage is TRBJ2-7; TRBD1 agrees at 7 bases. With 5 bases clipped from V and 9 bases from J, the junction kept 10 bases outside the gene matches. CDR3 length: 13 amino acids. Germline V gives CDR1 LNHDA, CDR2 SQIVND (reference sequence). The chain's CDR3 is CASSSRDSVRQYF. The CDR3, as DNA: TGTGCCAGTAGTTCCCGGGACAGCGTCCGGCAGTACTTC.

The V call is TRBV6-5, the J call TRBJ2-3, with a weak D call TRBD1 (6 bases). V dropped 6 bases and J dropped 9 bases, with 19 bases sitting between them. The CDR3 totals 14 residues. Per germline, CDR1 MNHEY and CDR2 SVGAGI. The CDR3 DNA follows: TGTGCCAGCAGGTCCCGGGACAAGAGGGTGACGCAGTATTTT. This gives the protein CASRSRDKRVTQYF.

The J gene is TRBJ2-2, the V gene TRBV7-2; D gene unclear. The CDR3 has 13 amino acids. CDR1 is SGHTA and CDR2 is FQGNSA in the germline V gene. The V gene lost 0 bases and the J gene lost 7 bases, with 6 bases spanning the gap. Here the CDR3 reads CASSLALGGELFF. DNA for the CDR3: TGTGCCAGCAGCTTAGCGCTCGGCGGGGAGCTGTTTTTT.

The table lists this clone with a few counts. A read error may account for a junction end that differs from germline. This chain connects TRBV7-9 to TRBJ1-5; D is undetermined. In germline, CDR1 is SEHNR, CDR2 FQNEAQ (reference sequence). The CDR3 is made up of 12 amino acids. CDR3 region: CSSSSENQPQHF. CDR3 coding DNA: TGTTCCAGCAGCTCGGAGAATCAGCCCCAGCATTTT.

The CDR3 reads CASSVSPDGGTQYF. CDR3 coding DNA: TGCGCCAGCAGTGTGTCCCCGGACGGGGGGACCCAGTACTTC. The chain carries TRBV10-1 and TRBJ2-5, with D tentatively TRBD2 (6 bases). The CDR3 sequence is 14 residues long. CDR1 is WNHNN and CDR2 is SYGVQD in the germline V gene (reference sequence). The V end was cut by 4 bases, the J end by 7 bases, with 16 bases between.

V usage is TRBV27 and J usage is TRBJ2-3; D is possibly TRBD2 (6 bases). With 5 bases removed from V and 2 bases from J, the gap between germline ends came to 8 bases. The CDR3 loop spans 13 amino acids. Germline CDR1 is MNHEY and CDR2 is SMNVEV (reference sequence). This CDR3 reads CASSRDFTDTQYF. The CDR3 DNA follows: TGTGCCAGCAGTCGGGACTTCACAGATACGCAGTATTTT.

The chain is built from TRBV7-2 and TRBJ2-7, with D perhaps TRBD1 (6 bases). This CDR3 has 13 amino acids. V was trimmed by 2 bases and J by 6 bases, leaving 11 bases between them. CDR1 SGHTA and CDR2 FQGNSA come from the germline V gene. The CDR3 DNA sequence: TGTGCCAGCAGCTTAAGACAGGCAGGCGAGCAGTACTTC. Amino acids: CASSLRQAGEQYF.

This chain links TRBV7-2 with TRBJ2-5, with unresolved D. Germline loops: CDR1 SGHTA, CDR2 FQGNSA. The CDR3 loop spans 14 amino acids. V lost 2 bases, J lost 2 bases, and 9 bases lay in between. The CDR3 here is CASSLLTEQETQYF. In nucleotides, the CDR3 is TGTGCCAGCAGCTTACTAACAGAGCAAGAGACCCAGTACTTC.

The genes are TRBV29-1 and TRBJ2-1; D is unresolved. CDR3 length: 11 residues. V lost 8 bases, J lost 2 bases, and 7 bases lay in between. CDR1 SQVTM and CDR2 ANQGSEA come from the germline V gene. DNA of the CDR3: TGCAGCACCGCAGCCTACAATGAGCAGTTCTTC. Its protein product is CSTAAYNEQFF.

This clone was counted between two and nine times. The V gene is TRBV18, the J gene TRBJ1-5; 11 bases are a match to TRBD1. The CDR3 has 15 residues. Losses at the gene ends were 5 bases for V and 6 bases for J; bases not matched to a gene: 6. Germline loops: CDR1 KGHSH, CDR2 LQKENI. In DNA form, the CDR3 reads TGTGCCAGCTCAGTGGGACAGGGGGTTAGTCAGCCCCAGCATTTT. Translated: CASSVGQGVSQPQHF.

This clone was counted a single time. V usage is TRBV11-2 and J usage is TRBJ1-2; D remains unclear. The CDR3 has 13 amino acids. Per germline, CDR1 SGHAT and CDR2 FQNNGV. The germline V and J ends were trimmed by 0 bases and 4 bases, with 6 bases remaining between them. In nucleotides, the CDR3 is TGTGCCAGCAGCTTAGACGGAGTCTATGGCTACACCTTC. It yields the protein CASSLDGVYGYTF.

The chain is built from TRBV6-5 and TRBJ1-5; 7 bases map to TRBD1. From germline, CDR1 is MNHEY and CDR2 SVGAGI. The length of the CDR3 is 12 residues. The junction had 1 base not matched to a gene; V was cut back by 6 bases and J by 5 bases. The CDR3 DNA sequence: TGTGCCAGCAGGACAGGGCATCAGCCCCAGCATTTT. This encodes CASRTGHQPQHF.

The genes are TRBV19 and TRBJ1-5, with TRBD1 identical over 7 bases. Germline trimming cut 4 bases from V and 2 bases from J; bases unmatched to any gene: 8. This CDR3 spans 16 amino acids. Germline V gene lookup returns CDR1 LNHDA and CDR2 SQIVND (reference sequence). CDR3 loop: CASSTRDSRGNQPQHF. The CDR3, as DNA: TGTGCCAGTAGTACTCGGGACAGCCGGGGCAATCAGCCCCAGCATTTT. Looking up the rest from reference TRBV19 and TRBJ1-5 gives the full variable domain: DGGITQSPKYLFRKEGQNVTLSCEQNLNHDAMYWYRQDPGQGLRLIYYSQIVNDFQKGDIAEGYSVSREKKESFPLTVTSAQKNPTAFYLCASSTRDSRGNQPQHFGDGTRLSIL.

This chain connects TRBV27 to TRBJ1-1; no definite D call. The CDR3 consists of 15 residues. V lost 4 bases to trimming and J lost 3 bases, with 15 bases between them. CDR1 and CDR2 from the germline V gene are MNHEY and SMNVEV (reference sequence). The CDR3 DNA follows: TGTGCCAGCAGTTCCCCCTGGTCGGTTCACACTGAAGCTTTCTTT. This gives the protein CASSSPWSVHTEAFF.

This chain uses TRBV10-3 with TRBJ2-5, with D maybe TRBD2 (5 bases). V was clipped by 1 base and J by 3 bases, with 12 bases between them. From germline, CDR1 is ENHRY and CDR2 SYGVKD. The CDR3 is made up of 15 amino acids. CDR3 sequence: CAISELEEIEETQYF. CDR3 nucleotides: TGTGCCATCAGTGAGTTGGAGGAGATAGAAGAGACCCAGTACTTC.

The chain combines TRBV6-1 with TRBJ2-1, with D unresolved. CDR1 is MNHNS, CDR2 SASEGT, per germline. The V end lost 6 bases, the J end lost 8 bases, and 14 bases lay between the germline ends. The CDR3 loop spans 13 amino acids. This CDR3 is CASSTHFAYEQFF. As DNA, the CDR3 is TGTGCCAGCAGCACCCACTTCGCCTATGAGCAGTTCTTC.

The gene calls are TRBV2 and TRBJ2-7, with a weak D call TRBD1 (6 bases). Trimming took 4 bases from V and 4 from J, leaving 11 bases between them. This CDR3 is 13 amino acids long. Germline CDR1 reads SNHLY; CDR2 reads FYNNEI. The CDR3 DNA reads as TGTGCCAGCAGTGCAGGGGCGAGGTACGAGCAGTACTTC. Translation gives CASSAGARYEQYF.

This chain links TRBV29-1 with TRBJ2-1; 10 bases match TRBD2. The CDR3 extends over 15 amino acids. Germline values: CDR1 SQVTM, CDR2 ANQGSEA. Trimming cost V 5 bases and J 3 bases; bases outside gene matches: 7. This CDR3 is CSVRPRLAGYNEQFF. In DNA form, the CDR3 reads TGCAGCGTTAGACCTAGACTAGCGGGCTACAATGAGCAGTTCTTC.

The chain recombines TRBV9 with TRBJ2-2; 11 bases fit TRBD1. Germline CDR1 SGDLS, CDR2 YYNGEE. Germline trimming cut 2 bases from V and 7 bases from J; bases unmatched to any gene: 10. This CDR3 is 17 amino acids long. The CDR3 loop reads CASSVADRGRVGGELFF. The CDR3 DNA reads TGTGCCAGCAGCGTTGCGGACAGGGGGCGCGTTGGCGGGGAGCTGTTTTTT.

The rearrangement links TRBV4-2 to TRBJ2-7, with a tentative D call TRBD1 (5 bases). The germline gives CDR1 LGHNA, CDR2 YNFKEQ. There are 15 residues in the CDR3. V lost 0 bases and J 5 bases, leaving 14 bases between the germline ends. CDR3 in amino acids: CASSQEDSLIDEQYF. The DNA of the CDR3 is TGTGCCAGCAGCCAAGAAGACAGTCTTATCGACGAGCAGTACTTC.